The 8 T cell receptor beta chains below all came from one sample that was sequenced in a study of T cells in Graves' hyperthyroidism and ophthalmopathy. RNA transcripts yielded amplified TCR beta CDR3 regions. First-round RT-PCR with HTBI primers amplified the TCR CDR3 region. TCRdb passed the multiplex PCR reads through MiXCR, listing each CDR3 protein once. The sample lists 350,000 to 450,000 distinct CDR3 sequences, about 14% occurring once. The sample taken for sequencing was blood. The receptors were gathered from a woman in her sixties with Graves' hyperthyroidism.

Ten or more counts support this clonotype. In DNA form, the CDR3 reads TGTGCCAGCTCACCTGCCCAGCGCCAAGAGACCCAGTACTTC. This codes for CASSPAQRQETQYF. The chain is built from TRBV18 and TRBJ2-5; D ambiguous. CDR1 and CDR2 (germline): KGHSH, LQKENI. The CDR3 is made up of 14 amino acids. Trimming removed 3 bases from V and 1 base from J, with 9 bases in between.

The chain uses TRBV12-5 and TRBJ1-4; D call uncertain. The CDR3 loop spans 12 amino acids. CDR1 and CDR2 (germline): LGHNT, FRNRAP. Deletions cut 5 bases from V and 7 bases from J, with 8 bases between. In DNA, the CDR3 is TGTGCTAGTGGTAGGACCAGTGAAAAACTGTTTTTT. Protein sequence: CASGRTSEKLFF.

At least ten counts were recorded for this clonotype. The rearrangement joins TRBV3-1 to TRBJ2-1; 7 positions match TRBD2. The CDR3 has 15 residues. After removal of 4 bases from V and 4 bases from J, the junction contained 7 bases not matched to a gene. Germline V CDR1 and CDR2: LGHDT, YNNKEL (reference sequence). CDR3 sequence reads: CASSPGLGVYNEQFF. The CDR3 DNA sequence: TGTGCCAGCAGCCCTGGACTAGGGGTTTACAATGAGCAGTTCTTC.

The chain employs TRBV27 and TRBJ2-1, with 8 nucleotides matching TRBD2. CDR1 and CDR2 (germline): MNHEY, SMNVEV (reference sequence). The CDR3 is 12 amino acids. V was clipped by 8 bases and J by 9 bases; unmatched bases: 6. CDR3 in DNA: TGTGCCAGCTCCCACGGGGGGGGTGAGCAGTTCTTC. It is translated as CASSHGGGEQFF.

This clonotype appeared many times. The CDR3 nucleotides are TGTGCCAGCAGACCCGACAGGGATGAGCAGTTCTTC. Its translation is CASRPDRDEQFF. V is TRBV2 and J is TRBJ2-1; 7 bases agree with TRBD1. The CDR3 has 12 residues. J lost 8 bases, V lost 6 bases, and 4 bases had no gene match. In germline, CDR1 is SNHLY, CDR2 FYNNEI.

This clonotype has a count of ten or more. V usage is TRBV24-1 and J usage is TRBJ1-5; possible D gene TRBD1, 6 bases. CDR1 is KGHDR and CDR2 is SFDVKD in the germline V gene. The CDR3 covers 14 residues. The ends were cut back, 1 base at V and 9 bases at J, with 12 bases in the middle. CDR3 DNA: TGTGCCACCAGTGATTTTACAGGGCGGCTGCCCCAGCATTTT. This encodes CATSDFTGRLPQHF.

This clonotype appeared many times. The genes are TRBV20-1 and TRBJ1-1; D unclear. CDR3 length: 14 amino acids. Germline-derived CDR1 and CDR2 are DFQATT and SNEGSKA (reference sequence). Trimming left V 5 bases short and J 1 base short, with 14 bases between. The CDR3 is CSAPDVEQNTEAFF. CDR3 in DNA: TGCAGTGCTCCCGACGTTGAGCAGAACACTGAAGCTTTCTTT.

This clonotype was seen ten or more times. The DNA for the CDR3 is TGCAGTGCAAACGAGGGGCTAGCCCAAGAGACCCAGTACTTC. It encodes CSANEGLAQETQYF. The chain recombines TRBV20-1 with TRBJ2-5; perhaps D is TRBD1 or TRBD2 (5 bases each). Germline CDR1 reads DFQATT; CDR2 reads SNEGSKA (reference sequence). The CDR3 consists of 14 residues. Trimming left V 6 bases short and J 1 base short, with 15 bases between.